This T cell receptor (beta chain) derives from a study of cytomegalovirus exposure and HLA in healthy donors. V was clipped by 6 bases and J by 2 bases, with 16 bases between them. The CDR3 sequence is 15 residues long. Per germline, CDR1 MGHRA and CDR2 YSYEKL. The PCR made use of 60 Vbeta and 13 Jbeta primers. The assay was immunoSEQ multiplex PCR, and TCRdb's table has in-frame clones only and misses some. The repertoire holds approximately 170,000 clones, with approximately 81% as singletons. Nominal health characterized the donors when sampled, though unrecorded immune exposures were likely. The sample consisted of PBMCs. This chain connects TRBV4-1 to TRBJ2-5; D possibly corresponds to TRBD2 (5 bases). This sequence originates from a male donor in good health and CMV-seronegative. CDR3 bases: TGCGCCAGCAGTCTCGGCGCTAGCCATCAAGAGACCCAGTACTTC. Its protein is CASSLGASHQETQYF.